Listed here are 28 T cell receptor beta chains from one sample, sequenced in a study of CD8 T cells in ankylosing spondylitis. Regarding the study as a whole: Ankylosing spondylitis blood appeared to be characterized by a TCR beta motif of 8 or 9 highly homologous variants.

TCRdb fed the 5' RACE reads into MiXCR, producing one record per CDR3 protein. The sample shows 670,000 or so distinct CDR3 sequences, around 20% of them seen only once. No cognate antigen is known for these TCRs. Sequencing was performed on blood, either unsorted or a sorted T cell fraction (not recorded which). The receptor source for this set is a male donor with ankylosing spondylitis.

This clonotype has just a few counts. The rearrangement links TRBV20-1 to TRBJ2-1, with D tentatively TRBD1 (6 bases). The CDR3 extends over 13 amino acids. V lost 3 bases, J lost 6 bases, and 12 bases lay in between. Germline CDR1 reads DFQATT; CDR2 reads SNEGSKA (reference sequence). CDR3: CSASLGRGNEQFF. The CDR3 nucleotides read TGCAGTGCTAGCCTGGGCAGGGGCAATGAGCAGTTCTTC.

This clonotype has just a few counts. V and J are TRBV12-3 or TRBV12-4 and TRBJ1-6; D is perhaps TRBD1 (5 bases). The CDR3 is 15 residues long. V lost 3 bases and J lost 9, with 15 bases in between. The CDR3 DNA reads as TGTGCCAGCAGTTTCATGGGCCCCGGGGGTTCACCCCTCCACTTT. This encodes CASSFMGPGGSPLHF.

This clonotype has only a few counts. The rearrangement joins TRBV2 to TRBJ2-6, with TRBD1 matching 9 bases. Germline V lookup: CDR1 SNHLY, CDR2 FYNNEI. The CDR3 covers 16 residues. The V segment lost 3 bases and the J segment 3 bases; nucleotides outside the gene matches: 3. CDR3 nucleotides: TGTGCCAGCAGTGATAGACAGGGGGTTGGGGCCAACGTCCTGACTTTC. Residues: CASSDRQGVGANVLTF.

This clonotype occurred a few times. The chain combines TRBV12-3 or TRBV12-4 with TRBJ1-5; D perhaps matches TRBD1 (5 bases). There are 14 residues in the CDR3. Trimming shortened V by 0 bases and J by 7 bases, and 10 bases separated the two germline ends. CDR3 nucleotide sequence: TGTGCCAGCAGTTTAGCAGGGGATCGGCAGCCCCAGCATTTT. Encoded protein: CASSLAGDRQPQHF.

The chain combines TRBV3-1 with TRBJ2-3; 7 bases line up with TRBD2. The CDR3 sequence is 14 residues long. The V gene's germline CDR1 is LGHDT and CDR2 YNNKEL (reference sequence). Trimming removed 4 bases from V and 6 bases from J; junction bases left unmatched: 7. In nucleotides, the CDR3 is TGTGCCAGCAGCCGTGGACTAGGGTCCGATACGCAGTATTTT. Amino acid sequence: CASSRGLGSDTQYF.

This clonotype was counted only a few times. This chain joins TRBV28 and TRBJ1-2, with D uncertain. Per germline, CDR1 MDHEN and CDR2 SYDVKM. The V and J ends lost 6 bases and 8 bases respectively, with 13 bases between them. The CDR3 extends over 12 amino acids. CDR3 in amino acids: CASSPYGLGYTF. The CDR3 region has the DNA TGTGCCAGCAGCCCGTATGGGCTGGGCTACACCTTC.

This clonotype was seen more than once but under ten times. The rearrangement links TRBV30 to TRBJ2-3; D ambiguous. The germline CDR1 and CDR2 sequences are GTSNPN and SVGIG (reference sequence). Deletions cut 0 bases from V and 4 bases from J, with 5 bases between. The CDR3 contains 12 residues. CDR3 DNA sequence: TGTGCCTGGAGTGTAGGGCCAGATACGCAGTATTTT. Translated: CAWSVGPDTQYF.

The rearrangement joins TRBV5-1 to TRBJ1-6; a possible D gene is TRBD1 (6 bases). V lost 0 bases to trimming and J lost 4 bases, with 11 bases between them. The CDR3 totals 16 residues. Germline V gene sequence: CDR1 SGHRS, CDR2 YFSETQ. This chain's CDR3 is CASSLAGQKYNSPLHF. The CDR3 DNA sequence: TGCGCCAGCAGCTTGGCAGGACAGAAATATAATTCACCCCTCCACTTT. The variable domain in full, completed from reference TRBV5-1 and TRBJ1-6, reads KAGVTQTPRYLIKTRGQQVTLSCSPISGHRSVSWYQQTPGQGLQFLFEYFSETQRNKGNFPGRFSGRQFSNSRSEMNVSTLELGDSALYLCASSLAGQKYNSPLHFGNGTRLTVT.

The chain combines TRBV12-3 or TRBV12-4 with TRBJ1-1, with D possibly being TRBD1 (6 bases). V dropped 6 bases and J dropped 4 bases, with 24 bases sitting between them. The CDR3 is 17 residues long. For the CDR3, the DNA is TGTGCCAGCAGCCTCTACAGGGTCCCGGGATCGGGCACTGAAGCTTTCTTT. It specifies CASSLYRVPGSGTEAFF.

This clonotype occurred a few times. CDR3 region: CASSQIGREFGEQFF. The CDR3 DNA reads as TGTGCCAGCAGCCAAATCGGGAGGGAGTTCGGTGAGCAGTTCTTC. The chain combines TRBV3-1 with TRBJ2-1, with 8 nucleotides matching TRBD2. In germline, CDR1 is LGHDT, CDR2 YNNKEL (reference sequence). V lost 2 bases and J lost 9; bases outside the gene matches: 9. This CDR3 has 15 amino acids.

This clonotype was observed a few times. The J gene is TRBJ2-7, the V gene TRBV27; maybe TRBD2 (5 bases). Germline lookup yields CDR1 MNHEY and CDR2 SMNVEV (reference sequence). The CDR3 consists of 15 residues. Trimming left V 0 bases short and J 5 bases short, with 14 bases between. DNA of the CDR3: TGTGCCAGCAGTTTATCCCGCCGGGGAGAGAACGAGCAGTACTTC. Translation: CASSLSRRGENEQYF.

This rearrangement joins TRBV7-9 to TRBJ1-1; D gene unclear. Trimming took off 1 base at V and 6 bases at J, with 12 bases between the two ends. The germline V gene encodes CDR1 SEHNR and CDR2 FQNEAQ (reference sequence). This CDR3 comprises 14 residues. The CDR3 loop reads CASSLGQGIPEAFF. CDR3 DNA sequence: TGTGCCAGCAGCTTAGGTCAAGGTATACCTGAAGCTTTCTTT.

This chain links TRBV4-2 with TRBJ2-1, with TRBD2 matching over 12 bases. This CDR3 comprises 16 residues. The V segment lost 0 bases and the J segment 5 bases; nucleotides outside the gene matches: 2. The germline CDR1 and CDR2 sequences are LGHNA and YNFKEQ. CDR3 DNA sequence: TGTGCCAGCAGCCAAGAAGGACTAGCGGGACACAATGAGCAGTTCTTC. The encoded protein is CASSQEGLAGHNEQFF.

This clonotype was observed a few times. V is TRBV4-1 and J is TRBJ1-2; D possibly corresponds to TRBD1 (5 bases). Trimming stripped 2 bases from V and 2 bases from J, with 15 bases between. Germline CDR1 and CDR2: MGHRA and YSYEKL. CDR3 length: 16 residues. The CDR3 protein is CASSQRGDSRNYGYTF. In DNA, the CDR3 is TGCGCCAGCAGCCAAAGGGGTGACAGCCGAAACTATGGCTACACCTTC.

This clonotype was seen a handful of times. The chain links TRBV7-8 to TRBJ2-5; D gene ambiguous. Germline-derived CDR1 and CDR2 are SGHVS and FQNEAQ. The CDR3 has 14 residues. Trimming took off 1 base at V and 4 bases at J, with 10 bases between the two ends. The CDR3 loop is CASSLGSPLETQYF. The CDR3 DNA reads TGTGCCAGCAGCTTAGGCTCCCCATTAGAGACCCAGTACTTC.

With regard to this clonotype: Sequence at one end of the junction differs from germline and may be a read error. The J gene is TRBJ2-5, the V gene TRBV12-3 or TRBV12-4; the D is unclear. This CDR3 has 13 amino acids. CDR3 coding DNA: TGTGCCAGCAGTTTTGCCAGGCAAGGGACCCAGTACTTC. Translated: CASSFARQGTQYF.

In this sample, this clonotype turned up a few times. The CDR3 reads CASSSSGGAIWADTQYF. The CDR3 region has the DNA TGTGCCAGCAGTTCTAGCGGGGGGGCCATTTGGGCAGATACGCAGTATTTT. The rearrangement joins TRBV12-3 or TRBV12-4 to TRBJ2-3; 12 bases agree with TRBD2. The CDR3 is made up of 17 amino acids. V dropped 4 bases and J dropped 4; count of bases not matched to a gene: 9.

The V gene is TRBV7-9, the J gene TRBJ2-2, with a tentative D call TRBD2 (6 bases). V lost 4 bases, J lost 5 bases, and 17 bases lay in between. There are 16 residues in the CDR3. Germline V CDR1 and CDR2: SEHNR, FQNEAQ (reference sequence). This CDR3 reads CASSSGVEGITGELFF. The CDR3 region has the DNA TGTGCCAGCAGCTCGGGAGTGGAGGGGATAACCGGGGAGCTGTTTTTT. The whole variable domain, filled in from reference TRBV7-9 and TRBJ2-2, reads DTGVSQNPRHKITKRGQNVTFRCDPISEHNRLYWYRQTLGQGPEFLTYFQNEAQLEKSRLLSDRFSAERPKGSFSTLEIQRTEQGDSAMYLCASSSGVEGITGELFFGEGSRLTVL.

The gene calls are TRBV28 and TRBJ2-4, with D possibly matching TRBD2 (7 bases). V lost 3 bases to trimming and J lost 0 bases, with 18 bases between them. Germline CDR1 is MDHEN and CDR2 is SYDVKM. This CDR3 region has 18 residues. The CDR3 nucleotides read TGTGCCAGCAGTTTGTCGCAGGGGAGGGTTGGAGCCAAAAACATTCAGTACTTC. It codes for CASSLSQGRVGAKNIQYF.

J is TRBJ1-1 and V is TRBV3-1; D is ambiguous. CDR1 is LGHDT and CDR2 is YNNKEL in the germline V gene (reference sequence). Trimming took 6 bases from V and 3 from J, leaving 11 bases between them. The CDR3 has 13 residues. The CDR3, as DNA: TGTGCCAGCAGGGATGACATGGACACTGAAGCTTTCTTT. As protein: CASRDDMDTEAFF.

The genes are TRBV6-2 or TRBV6-3 and TRBJ2-7; TRBD2 matches 13 bases. The germline V gene encodes CDR1 MNHEY and CDR2 SVGEGT. The CDR3 is made up of 16 amino acids. The V segment lost 7 bases and the J segment 6 bases; nucleotides outside the gene matches: 12. For the CDR3, the DNA is TGTGCCAGCATATCTATAAGGACTAGCGGGAGTCGCGAGCAGTACTTC. Translating gives CASISIRTSGSREQYF.

As to this clonotype: A much larger clone is a single base away; this may be a read error. The gene calls are TRBV4-2 and TRBJ1-4; perhaps TRBD1 as D (5 bases). CDR1 LGHNA and CDR2 YNFKEQ come from the germline V gene. The ends were cut back, 4 bases at V and 5 bases at J, with 23 bases in the middle. There are 18 residues in the CDR3. CDR3 region: CASSRDRGSGESNEKLFF. The CDR3, as DNA: TGTGCCAGCAGCCGGGACCGGGGCAGTGGAGAGAGCAATGAAAAACTGTTTTTT.

This clonotype turned up a few times. The CDR3 coding sequence is TGTGCCAGCAGCTTATCCACAGCAGCTACGCAGTATTTT. As protein: CASSLSTAATQYF. The chain employs TRBV6-5 and TRBJ2-3; D is uncertain. CDR1 MNHEY and CDR2 SVGAGI come from the germline V gene. V gave up 6 bases and J gave up 8 bases, with 15 bases separating them. This CDR3 region has 13 residues.

The rearrangement uses TRBV20-1 and TRBJ1-2, with no clear D. V shed 1 base and J shed 4 bases, with 10 bases lying between them. The CDR3 extends over 13 amino acids. From germline, CDR1 is DFQATT and CDR2 SNEGSKA (reference sequence). Here the CDR3 reads CSARVQLGYGYTF. The CDR3 nucleotides are TGCAGTGCTAGAGTACAGTTGGGCTATGGCTACACCTTC.

This clonotype was observed a few times. V usage is TRBV6-1 and J usage is TRBJ1-1; D not resolved. The V and J ends lost 4 bases and 0 bases respectively, with 9 bases between them. Per the germline V gene, CDR1 is MNHNS and CDR2 is SASEGT. This CDR3 comprises 14 residues. The CDR3 reads CASSALDLNTEAFF. In DNA, the CDR3 is TGTGCCAGCAGTGCACTGGACCTGAACACTGAAGCTTTCTTT.

This clonotype appeared a few times. The chain links TRBV5-1 to TRBJ1-5, with D maybe TRBD1 (6 bases). The CDR3 has 14 residues. CDR1 is SGHRS and CDR2 is YFSETQ in the germline V gene. Trimming pared 2 bases from V and 7 bases from J, leaving 13 bases between. Here the CDR3 DNA reads TGCGCCAGCAGCTTACAGGGAGATGTGCAGCCCCAGCATTTT. As protein: CASSLQGDVQPQHF.

The chain carries TRBV18 and TRBJ1-4, with D perhaps TRBD1 (6 bases). The CDR3 sequence is 13 residues long. Germline CDR1 KGHSH, CDR2 LQKENI. V was trimmed by 1 base and J by 14 bases, leaving 14 bases between them. As DNA, the CDR3 is TGTGCCAGCTCACCACAGGGGGTCGAGGGGCTGTTTTTT. It is translated as CASSPQGVEGLFF.

The V and J genes are TRBV6-5 and TRBJ1-1, with 8 bases fitting TRBD1. With V trimmed by 4 bases and J by 4 bases, 8 bases remained unmatched. The CDR3 loop spans 15 amino acids. Germline assignment: CDR1 MNHEY and CDR2 SVGAGI. CDR3 in amino acids: CASSSWTGSATEAFF. DNA for the CDR3: TGTGCCAGCAGTTCCTGGACAGGGTCGGCCACTGAAGCTTTCTTT.